This T cell receptor beta chain was recorded in a study of T-cell reconstitution after alpha-beta-depleted transplantation in children. Notes on the study in general: The main origin of T-cell counts and diversity one year after transplant was newly produced T cells.

A remark on this clonotype: Its antigen is undetermined.

V lost 7 bases and J lost 2, with 13 bases in between. CDR3 length: 14 amino acids. Germline lookup yields CDR1 MNHEY and CDR2 SMNVEV (reference sequence). The TCRbeta library was prepared with unique molecular identifiers. TCRdb called the PCR reads again in MiXCR, with one record for every CDR3 protein. This sample has roughly 100,000 distinct CDR3 sequences, with 7.5% to 9% found just once. The sample was PBMCs, taken before TCRalphabeta/CD19-depleted stem cell transplant. This chain uses TRBV27 with TRBJ2-3, with a tentative D call TRBD1 (6 bases). The origin of this receptor is a boy younger than 10 with acute lymphoblastic leukemia, due to receive a stem cell transplant. CDR3 loop: CASNRAYNTDTQYF. The CDR3 region has the DNA TGTGCCAGCAACAGGGCCTATAACACAGATACGCAGTATTTT.